One T cell receptor (beta chain) is described in this entry. There are 15 residues in the CDR3. Trimming stripped 3 bases from V and 0 bases from J, with 9 bases between. Unique molecular identifiers were incorporated during preparation of the TCRbeta library. TCRdb reprocessed the PCR reads via MiXCR and lists one record per CDR3 protein. The repertoire holds around 380,000 distinct CDR3 sequences, with 11% as singletons. This specimen belongs to a study of T-cell reconstitution after alpha-beta-depleted transplantation in children. The V call is TRBV12-3 or TRBV12-4, the J call TRBJ1-3; D is unclear. This sequence was found in a human donor who donated a stem cell graft to a child with acute myeloid leukemia. The sequencing here drew on PBMCs from the stem cell graft donor, taken from the stem cell graft. CDR3 amino acids: CASSFPGSSGNTIYF. For the CDR3, the DNA is TGTGCCAGCAGTTTTCCGGGCAGCTCTGGAAACACCATATATTTT.